This TCR beta chain is drawn from a study of OX40 agonist ivuxolimab in advanced cancers. Background on the study: Among those enrolled, mean age was 60 years (range about 23 to 85) and 75% to 85% were male. Enrollees could have had prior anti-PD-1, anti-PD-L1 or anti-CTLA-4 therapy, which approximately 38% had received. Study-wide results and limits: Antigen specificity was not determined for the expanded peripheral T cells.

A remark on this clone: Its antigen is currently unknown.

This table comes from immunoSEQ multiplex PCR, and its TCRdb copy is limited to in-frame clones, with some not included. This sample yields approximately 46,000 clones, of which approximately 86% are seen a single time; more than 15% belongs to the top ten. This TCR was recovered from an adult with an advanced solid tumor such as melanoma, head and neck, liver or kidney cancer. The sequences come from CD4+ or CD8+ T cells sorted from blood, collected in a trial of the OX40 agonist ivuxolimab.

For the CDR3, the DNA is TGCGCCAGCAGCCAAGTAGGGACAGTTCCAGATACGCAGTATTTT. It translates to CASSQVGTVPDTQYF. This sequence joins TRBV4-3 and TRBJ2-3; 7 bases align to TRBD1. This CDR3 comprises 15 residues. V trimming: 1 base; J trimming: 4 bases; junction bases outside the gene matches: 5. Germline V gene data show CDR1 as LGHNA and CDR2 as YSLEER.